These T cell receptor beta chains were read from a single sample in a study of T cell repertoires in cytomegalovirus infection. TCRdb processed the reads anew with MiXCR; each CDR3 protein has one entry. The sample carries a few hundred thousand distinct CDR3 sequences, 35% to 50% recorded once. Their recognized antigens are unknown. The starting material was cultured PBMCs, obtained from culture after CMV antigen stimulation. These receptors all stem from a human donor in good health (CMV status not recorded). Some clones in this sample may be carry-over from other donors' samples. Each CDR3 is given with its conserved first and last residue. The order of the fields is J gene, V gene, D gene, CDR3 protein. D genes are given only for firm matches.

J: TRBJ2-2
V: TRBV12-3/TRBV12-4
D: NA
CDR3: CASKVTGELFF

J: TRBJ2-5
V: TRBV7-9
D: TRBD2
CDR3: CASSWTSGGQQETQYF

J: TRBJ1-1
V: TRBV6-5
D: TRBD1
CDR3: CASRNRGRTTEAFF

J: TRBJ1-1
V: TRBV5-1
D: NA
CDR3: CASSSNLVNTEAFF

J: TRBJ1-2
V: TRBV7-9
D: NA
CDR3: CAGLDTIYGYTF

J: TRBJ2-7
V: TRBV5-1
D: NA
CDR3: CASSPIGTYEQYF

J: TRBJ2-5
V: TRBV7-9
D: TRBD2
CDR3: CASSTGTSSETQYF

J: TRBJ2-3
V: TRBV7-2
D: TRBD1
CDR3: CASSQDRGPDTQYF

J: TRBJ2-5
V: TRBV7-9
D: NA
CDR3: CASSGRDRLTETQYF

J: TRBJ2-3
V: TRBV7-6
D: TRBD1
CDR3: CASSLPEGTGVTDTQYF

J: TRBJ1-2
V: TRBV5-6
D: NA
CDR3: CASSYRMADGYTF

J: TRBJ2-2
V: TRBV11-3
D: TRBD1
CDR3: CASSFDRGNTGELFF

J: TRBJ1-4
V: TRBV12-3/TRBV12-4
D: NA
CDR3: CASSPLSRGEKLFF

J: TRBJ2-4
V: TRBV28
D: NA
CDR3: CASSSRRDQNIQYF

J: TRBJ2-7
V: TRBV6-5
D: TRBD2
CDR3: CASSPRGGEQYF

J: TRBJ2-2
V: TRBV6-2/TRBV6-3
D: NA
CDR3: CASSGVRTGELFF